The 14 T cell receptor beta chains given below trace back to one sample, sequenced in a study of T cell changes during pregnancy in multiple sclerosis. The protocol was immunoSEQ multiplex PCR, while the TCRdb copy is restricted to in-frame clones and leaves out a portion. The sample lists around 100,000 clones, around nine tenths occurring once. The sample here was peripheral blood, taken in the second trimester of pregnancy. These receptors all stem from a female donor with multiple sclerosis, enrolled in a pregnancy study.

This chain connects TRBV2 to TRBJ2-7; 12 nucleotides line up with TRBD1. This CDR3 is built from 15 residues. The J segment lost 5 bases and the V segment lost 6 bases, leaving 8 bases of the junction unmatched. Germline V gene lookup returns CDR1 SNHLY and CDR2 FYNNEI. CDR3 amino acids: CASRPTGTGGDEQYF. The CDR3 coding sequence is TGTGCCAGCAGACCGACCGGGACAGGGGGCGACGAGCAGTACTTC.

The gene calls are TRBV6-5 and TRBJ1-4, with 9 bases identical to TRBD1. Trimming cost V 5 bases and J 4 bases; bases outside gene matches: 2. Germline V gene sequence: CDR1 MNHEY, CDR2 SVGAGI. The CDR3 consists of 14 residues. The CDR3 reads CASSRQGGNEKLFF. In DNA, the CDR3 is TGTGCCAGCAGTCGACAGGGGGGTAATGAAAAACTGTTTTTT.

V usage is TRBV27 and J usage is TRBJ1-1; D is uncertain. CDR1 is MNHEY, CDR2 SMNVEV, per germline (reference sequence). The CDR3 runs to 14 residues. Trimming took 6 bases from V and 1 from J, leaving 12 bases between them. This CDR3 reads CASRTTSRNTEAFF. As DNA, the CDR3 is TGTGCCAGCAGGACAACTTCGCGGAACACTGAAGCTTTCTTT.

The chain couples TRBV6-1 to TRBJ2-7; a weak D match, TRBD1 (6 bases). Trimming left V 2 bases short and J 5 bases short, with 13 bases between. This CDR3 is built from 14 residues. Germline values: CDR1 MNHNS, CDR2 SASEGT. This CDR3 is CASSEWNRVDEQYF. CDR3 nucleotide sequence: TGTGCCAGCAGTGAATGGAACAGGGTGGACGAGCAGTACTTC.

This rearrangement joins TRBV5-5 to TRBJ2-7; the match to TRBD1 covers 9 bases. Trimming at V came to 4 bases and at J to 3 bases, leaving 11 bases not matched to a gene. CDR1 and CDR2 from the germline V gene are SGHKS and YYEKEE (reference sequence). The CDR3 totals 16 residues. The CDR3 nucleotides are TGTGCCAGCAGCCCCCGGGACAGGGAACTTCGCTACGAGCAGTACTTC. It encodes CASSPRDRELRYEQYF. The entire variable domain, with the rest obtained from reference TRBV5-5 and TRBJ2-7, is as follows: DAGVTQSPTHLIKTRGQQVTLRCSPISGHKSVSWYQQVLGQGPQFIFQYYEKEERGRGNFPDRFSARQFPNYSSELNVNALLLGDSALYLCASSPRDRELRYEQYFGPGTRLTVT.

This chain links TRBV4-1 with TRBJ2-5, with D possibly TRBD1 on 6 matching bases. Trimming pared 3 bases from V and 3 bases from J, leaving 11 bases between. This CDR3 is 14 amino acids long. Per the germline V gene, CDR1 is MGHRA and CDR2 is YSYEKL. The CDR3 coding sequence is TGCGCCAGCAGCCAGGCCCACAGGGAAGAGACCCAGTACTTC. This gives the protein CASSQAHREETQYF.

In nucleotides, the CDR3 is TGTGCCAGCAGTGCTACGGGAGATGAGCAGTTCTTC. Amino acids: CASSATGDEQFF. The V gene is TRBV7-9, the J gene TRBJ2-1, with D tentatively TRBD2 (6 bases). The CDR3 has 12 amino acids. Trimming left V 6 bases short and J 8 bases short, with 11 bases between. Germline V gene data show CDR1 as SEHNR and CDR2 as FQNEAQ (reference sequence).

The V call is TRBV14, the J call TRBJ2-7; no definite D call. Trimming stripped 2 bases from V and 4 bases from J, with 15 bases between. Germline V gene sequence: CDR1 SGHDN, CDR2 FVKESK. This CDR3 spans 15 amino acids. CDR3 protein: CASSQTRNYQYEQYF. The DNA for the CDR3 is TGTGCCAGCAGCCAAACCCGGAACTATCAGTACGAGCAGTACTTC.

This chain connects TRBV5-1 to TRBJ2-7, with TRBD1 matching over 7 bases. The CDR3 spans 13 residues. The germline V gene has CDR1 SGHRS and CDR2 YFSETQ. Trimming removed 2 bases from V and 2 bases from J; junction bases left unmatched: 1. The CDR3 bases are TGCGCCAGCAGCTTAGACAGGGCCTACGAGCAGTACTTC. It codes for CASSLDRAYEQYF.

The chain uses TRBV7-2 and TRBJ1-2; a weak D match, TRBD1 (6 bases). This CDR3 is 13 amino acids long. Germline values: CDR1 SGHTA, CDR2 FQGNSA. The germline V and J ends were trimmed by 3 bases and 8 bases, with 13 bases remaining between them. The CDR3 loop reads CASSFVQGEGYTF. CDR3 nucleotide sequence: TGTGCCAGCAGCTTTGTACAGGGAGAAGGCTACACCTTC.

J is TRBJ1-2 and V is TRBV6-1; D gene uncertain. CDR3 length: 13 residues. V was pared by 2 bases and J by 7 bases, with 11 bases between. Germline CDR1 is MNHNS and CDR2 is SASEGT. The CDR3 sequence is CASSETRELGYTF. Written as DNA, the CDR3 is TGTGCCAGCAGTGAAACTAGGGAGCTTGGCTACACCTTC.

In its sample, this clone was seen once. The CDR3 sequence: CASSWGGTSGYNEQFF. The CDR3 bases are TGCGCCAGCAGTTGGGGGGGGACTAGCGGCTACAATGAGCAGTTCTTC. J is TRBJ2-1 and V is TRBV5-1, with 11 bases that match TRBD2. The CDR3 has 16 residues. The germline V gene encodes CDR1 SGHRS and CDR2 YFSETQ. V trimming: 5 bases; J trimming: 3 bases; junction bases outside the gene matches: 7.

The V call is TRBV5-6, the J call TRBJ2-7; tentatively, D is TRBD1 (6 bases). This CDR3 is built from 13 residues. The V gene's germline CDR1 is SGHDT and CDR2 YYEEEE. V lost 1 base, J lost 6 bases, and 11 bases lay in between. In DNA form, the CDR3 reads TGTGCCAGCAGCTTGCTGGGGGCGCTCGAGCAGTACTTC. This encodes CASSLLGALEQYF.

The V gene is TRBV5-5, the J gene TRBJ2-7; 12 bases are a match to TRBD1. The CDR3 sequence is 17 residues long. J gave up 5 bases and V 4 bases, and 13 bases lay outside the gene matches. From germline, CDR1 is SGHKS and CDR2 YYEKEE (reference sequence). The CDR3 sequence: CASSPSFPGTGGDEQYF. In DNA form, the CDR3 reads TGTGCCAGCAGCCCATCGTTCCCCGGGACAGGGGGCGACGAGCAGTACTTC.